This entry lists 27 T cell receptor beta chains sequenced from one sample in a study of OX40 agonist ivuxolimab in advanced cancers. Libraries were prepared by immunoSEQ multiplex PCR; TCRdb keeps only in-frame clonotypes and omits some of them. The profile shows 50,000 to 65,000 clones, 85% to 95% of them singletons. The sample was CD4+ or CD8+ T cells sorted from blood, taken in a trial of the OX40 agonist ivuxolimab. These receptor sequences come from an adult with an advanced solid tumor such as melanoma, head and neck, liver or kidney cancer.

The chain combines TRBV10-3 with TRBJ2-2; TRBD1 agrees at 9 bases. The V gene's germline CDR1 is ENHRY and CDR2 SYGVKD. The CDR3 is made up of 14 amino acids. The J segment lost 2 bases and the V segment lost 10 bases, leaving 5 bases of the junction unmatched. The CDR3 DNA sequence: TGTGCCACGGGGGACAGGGAAAACACCGGGGAGCTGTTTTTT. Its translation: CATGDRENTGELFF.

The table lists this clone with a few counts. The V call is TRBV6-5, the J call TRBJ2-7, with 8 bases that match TRBD2. Germline V CDR1 and CDR2: MNHEY, SVGAGI. The V segment lost 10 bases and the J segment 5 bases; nucleotides outside the gene matches: 10. The CDR3 has 13 amino acids. CDR3 amino acids: CATGGGGLNEQYF. CDR3 DNA: TGTGCCACCGGGGGCGGGGGGCTTAACGAGCAGTACTTC.

This rearrangement joins TRBV10-3 to TRBJ2-5, with 9 nucleotides matching TRBD2. The junction had 4 bases not matched to a gene; V was cut back by 0 bases and J by 5 bases. Germline values: CDR1 ENHRY, CDR2 SYGVKD. CDR3 length: 15 residues. The CDR3 nucleotides read TGTGCCATCAGTGAGTCCCCCCTAGCGGGGGAGACCCAGTACTTC. Its translation: CAISESPLAGETQYF.

This rearrangement joins TRBV5-2 to TRBJ1-2. TRBV5-2 corresponds to a pseudogene. The CDR3 covers 15 residues. The CDR3 sequence: CASNWRVRKTYGYTF. The CDR3, as DNA: TGTGCCAGCAACTGGCGAGTACGAAAGACCTATGGCTACACCTTC.

CDR3: CAWSSPFQGPNEKLFF. The CDR3 region has the DNA TGTGCCTGGAGTTCACCCTTCCAGGGCCCTAATGAAAAACTGTTTTTT. This rearrangement joins TRBV30 to TRBJ1-4; D possibly corresponds to TRBD1 (5 bases). Per the germline V gene, CDR1 is GTSNPN and CDR2 is SVGIG (reference sequence). The CDR3 totals 16 residues. Trimming took off 2 bases at V and 3 bases at J, with 16 bases between the two ends.

The rearrangement links TRBV28 to TRBJ2-7, with 8 bases that match TRBD2. The CDR3 loop spans 12 amino acids. Germline V lookup: CDR1 MDHEN, CDR2 SYDVKM. V gave up 6 bases and J gave up 3 bases; unmatched junction bases: 1. The chain's CDR3 is CASSRGGYEQYF. The CDR3 nucleotides read TGTGCCAGCAGCCGGGGGGGCTACGAGCAGTACTTC.

The chain is built from TRBV2 and TRBJ2-7; D might be TRBD1 or TRBD2, each matching 5 bases. Germline CDR1 reads SNHLY; CDR2 reads FYNNEI. The CDR3 has 15 amino acids. V was pared by 2 bases and J by 4 bases, with 15 bases between. The DNA for the CDR3 is TGTGCCAGCAGTGAAATACTAGGGGTGAGATACGAGCAGTACTTC. This encodes CASSEILGVRYEQYF. Filled out from reference TRBV2 and TRBJ2-7, the complete variable domain reads EPEVTQTPSHQVTQMGQEVILRCVPISNHLYFYWYRQILGQKVEFLVSFYNNEISEKSEIFDDQFSVERPDGSNFTLKIRSTKLEDSAMYFCASSEILGVRYEQYFGPGTRLTVT.

V and J are TRBV12-5 and TRBJ2-1, with TRBD1 identical over 12 bases. Germline assignment: CDR1 LGHNT and CDR2 FRNRAP. J lost 8 bases, V lost 1 base, and 3 bases had no gene match. This CDR3 comprises 15 residues. CDR3 in DNA: TGTGCTAGTGGTTTGGGAGGGACAGGGGGCGATGAGCAGTTCTTC. Translation: CASGLGGTGGDEQFF.

This clone has more than one count but fewer than ten. The J gene is TRBJ1-2, the V gene TRBV2; 8 positions match TRBD1. The junction had 4 bases not matched to a gene; V was cut back by 3 bases and J by 7 bases. The germline V gene encodes CDR1 SNHLY and CDR2 FYNNEI. CDR3 size: 13 residues. In nucleotides, the CDR3 is TGTGCCAGCAGTGAGGGGCAGGGGGCTGGCTACACCTTC. Amino acids: CASSEGQGAGYTF.

The chain uses TRBV27 and TRBJ2-7; D is uncertain. The germline V and J ends were trimmed by 0 bases and 2 bases, with 14 bases remaining between them. The CDR3 length is 16 residues. Germline CDR1 reads MNHEY; CDR2 reads SMNVEV (reference sequence). CDR3 in amino acids: CASSLSTRHSTYEQYF. CDR3 DNA: TGTGCCAGCAGTTTATCAACCCGGCACAGCACCTACGAGCAGTACTTC.

In DNA, the CDR3 is TGTGCCAGTAGTCGGGCGGGAGTTCCCTACAATGAGCAGTTCTTC. Encoded protein: CASSRAGVPYNEQFF. V is TRBV19 and J is TRBJ2-1; TRBD2 matches 7 bases. The trim removed 5 bases at V and 2 bases at J, leaving 6 bases unmatched. The CDR3 is made up of 15 amino acids. Germline V gene sequence: CDR1 LNHDA, CDR2 SQIVND (reference sequence).

The chain joins TRBV19 to TRBJ2-1; 7 positions agree with TRBD2. Germline values: CDR1 LNHDA, CDR2 SQIVND (reference sequence). This CDR3 spans 13 amino acids. V shed 7 bases and J 8 bases; nucleotides not matched to a gene: 8. The CDR3 is CASKGGSFYEQFF. In DNA, the CDR3 is TGTGCCAGTAAGGGCGGGAGCTTTTATGAGCAGTTCTTC.

The rearrangement joins TRBV30 to TRBJ2-7; D ambiguous. V lost 1 base and J 7 bases, leaving 11 bases between the germline ends. This CDR3 spans 12 amino acids. Germline V CDR1 and CDR2: GTSNPN, SVGIG (reference sequence). The chain's CDR3 is CAWSGSVREQYF. The CDR3 DNA reads TGTGCCTGGAGTGGATCGGTTCGAGAGCAGTACTTC.

The chain combines TRBV30 with TRBJ2-7; 8 nucleotides line up with TRBD2. The CDR3 covers 13 residues. The germline CDR1 and CDR2 sequences are GTSNPN and SVGIG (reference sequence). Losses at the gene ends were 0 bases for V and 5 bases for J; bases not matched to a gene: 3. CDR3 in DNA: TGTGCCTGGAGTGTCGGGAGGGCCGACGAGCAGTACTTC. It codes for CAWSVGRADEQYF.

CDR3 sequence (DNA): TGCGCCAGCAGCTTGGGACAGGGAATTATATCCTACGAGCAGTACTTC. Amino acids: CASSLGQGIISYEQYF. The chain combines TRBV5-1 with TRBJ2-7, with TRBD1 matching over 7 bases. This CDR3 is built from 16 residues. V shed 0 bases and J 1 base; nucleotides not matched to a gene: 7. Germline CDR1 and CDR2: SGHRS and YFSETQ.

This chain links TRBV6-1 with TRBJ2-7; D gene uncertain. The germline gives CDR1 MNHNS, CDR2 SASEGT. Trimming shortened V by 2 bases and J by 1 base, and 6 bases separated the two germline ends. The CDR3 is 13 amino acids. CDR3 coding DNA: TGTGCCAGCAGTGAATTTAGTTCCTACGAGCAGTACTTC. It specifies CASSEFSSYEQYF.

This clone has just one count. The CDR3 DNA is TGCAGCGTTGTCGCGGGAGGGAGGAATGAGCAGTTCTTC. It is translated as CSVVAGGRNEQFF. This chain links TRBV29-1 with TRBJ2-1; TRBD2 agrees at 9 bases. CDR1 SQVTM and CDR2 ANQGSEA come from the germline V gene. The CDR3 totals 13 residues. Germline trimming cut 4 bases from V and 7 bases from J; bases unmatched to any gene: 5.

The genes are TRBV11-2 and TRBJ1-4; D gene unclear. The CDR3 contains 14 residues. With 4 bases removed from V and 4 bases from J, the gap between germline ends came to 10 bases. Per germline, CDR1 SGHAT and CDR2 FQNNGV. CDR3 DNA: TGTGCCAGCAGCTGGCGGGCCAATAATGAAAAACTGTTTTTT. Protein product: CASSWRANNEKLFF.

The CDR3 DNA sequence: TGTGCCAGCAGTGAGGGGGAGCAGTACTTC. This translates into CASSEGEQYF. The gene calls are TRBV2 and TRBJ2-7; D not resolved. The ends were cut back, 3 bases at V and 7 bases at J, with 4 bases in the middle. This CDR3 has 10 amino acids. Germline loops: CDR1 SNHLY, CDR2 FYNNEI.

V and J are TRBV18 and TRBJ2-7, with TRBD2 as a possible D gene (6 bases). V lost 1 base to trimming and J lost 4 bases, with 23 bases between them. The germline gives CDR1 KGHSH, CDR2 LQKENI. The CDR3 consists of 18 residues. Here the CDR3 DNA reads TGTGCCAGCTCACCACGAGCCGGCTTTGGCGGGACGACATACGAGCAGTACTTC. Its protein product is CASSPRAGFGGTTYEQYF.

This chain joins TRBV6-5 and TRBJ2-6; D is perhaps TRBD1 or TRBD2 (7 bases each). The length of the CDR3 is 15 residues. Germline CDR1 and CDR2: MNHEY and SVGAGI. V was pared by 6 bases and J by 1 base, with 10 bases between. The CDR3 nucleotides read TGTGCCAGCAGCAGGGGGGGTTCTGGGGCCAACGTCCTGACTTTC. It codes for CASSRGGSGANVLTF.

The chain is built from TRBV7-2 and TRBJ1-2; no clear D. Germline CDR1 is SGHTA and CDR2 is FQGNSA. The V and J ends lost 0 bases and 5 bases respectively, with 13 bases between them. The CDR3 has 15 residues. The chain's CDR3 is CASSLAAQSIYGYTF. The CDR3 nucleotides read TGTGCCAGCAGCTTAGCCGCACAGAGTATTTATGGCTACACCTTC.

This clone occurred a few times. The genes are TRBV4-1 and TRBJ2-1; TRBD2 agrees at 11 bases. There are 15 residues in the CDR3. The V gene's germline CDR1 is MGHRA and CDR2 YSYEKL. V dropped 6 bases and J dropped 0; count of bases not matched to a gene: 1. DNA for the CDR3: TGCGCCAGCAGTACTAGCGGGAGCTCCTACAATGAGCAGTTCTTC. Its translation: CASSTSGSSYNEQFF.

The chain joins TRBV29-1 to TRBJ2-1, with a tentative D call TRBD2 (5 bases). The CDR3 covers 15 residues. CDR1 SQVTM and CDR2 ANQGSEA come from the germline V gene. The ends were cut back, 2 bases at V and 8 bases at J, with 19 bases in the middle. The CDR3 loop is CSVELLPRGRDEQFF. The DNA for the CDR3 is TGCAGCGTTGAACTACTCCCTCGGGGTAGAGATGAGCAGTTCTTC.

V usage is TRBV2 and J usage is TRBJ1-4, with TRBD1 as a possible D gene (6 bases). Germline V gives CDR1 SNHLY, CDR2 FYNNEI. Trimming removed 5 bases from V and 2 bases from J, with 12 bases in between. The CDR3 spans 15 residues. CDR3 sequence: CASSWEGETNEKLFF. The CDR3 coding sequence is TGTGCCAGCAGTTGGGAGGGGGAGACTAATGAAAAACTGTTTTTT.

The chain uses TRBV27 and TRBJ2-7; 11 bases match TRBD2. Germline V CDR1 and CDR2: MNHEY, SMNVEV (reference sequence). CDR3 length: 16 residues. V shed 3 bases and J 6 bases; nucleotides not matched to a gene: 10. As DNA, the CDR3 is TGTGCCAGCAGTTTCGCCCCGACTAGCGGGATAGGCGAGCAGTACTTC. Its protein product is CASSFAPTSGIGEQYF.

This chain joins TRBV27 and TRBJ2-1; 9 bases are a match to TRBD2. V was pared by 4 bases and J by 8 bases, with 9 bases of the junction left unmatched. CDR1 is MNHEY, CDR2 SMNVEV, per germline (reference sequence). The CDR3 spans 15 residues. The CDR3 nucleotides read TGTGCCAGCAGTTCTGGGCTAGCGGGATGGGATGAGCAGTTCTTC. Its protein product is CASSSGLAGWDEQFF.